These 10 T cell receptor beta chains were sequenced from one sample in a study of T-cell memory formation after mild COVID-19. A single record per CDR3 protein comes from TCRdb applying MiXCR to the 5' RACE reads. The sample has roughly 370,000 distinct CDR3 sequences; around a sixth are singletons. Sequenced: PBMCs or a T cell subset sorted from them (not recorded which). All receptors come from a young man who had mild COVID-19 (a few samples of this study predate the infection). Cell type and time point are not known.

There are a few counts of this clonotype. The chain carries TRBV10-3 and TRBJ2-1; 9 positions match TRBD1. V shed 3 bases and J 4 bases; nucleotides not matched to a gene: 4. From germline, CDR1 is ENHRY and CDR2 SYGVKD. The CDR3 has 15 amino acids. The CDR3 DNA follows: TGTGCCATCAGTGAAGGGACAGGGCATTACAATGAGCAGTTCTTC. Translation gives CAISEGTGHYNEQFF.

The chain is built from TRBV20-1 and TRBJ1-5, with 7 nucleotides matching TRBD1. Trimming took 6 bases from V and 2 from J; bases not matched to a gene: 10. Germline CDR1 is DFQATT and CDR2 is SNEGSKA (reference sequence). The CDR3 contains 15 residues. CDR3 bases: TGCAGTGCCTCGGACAGGCGCGGTGGCAATCAGCCCCAGCATTTT. Translation gives CSASDRRGGNQPQHF.

The chain recombines TRBV6-2 or TRBV6-3 with TRBJ1-1; D remains unclear. The CDR3 extends over 15 amino acids. Germline V gene sequence: CDR1 MNHEY, CDR2 SVGEGT. The germline V and J ends were trimmed by 3 bases and 0 bases, with 11 bases remaining between them. The CDR3 DNA sequence: TGTGCCAGCAGTTATTGGAAAGAAGTGAACACTGAAGCTTTCTTT. As protein: CASSYWKEVNTEAFF.

Ten or more counts support this clonotype. V usage is TRBV7-9 and J usage is TRBJ2-7, with D perhaps given as TRBD1 or TRBD2 (5 bases each). This CDR3 region has 13 residues. Deletions cut 5 bases from V and 3 bases from J, with 11 bases between. Germline CDR1 SEHNR, CDR2 FQNEAQ (reference sequence). The CDR3 bases are TGTGCCAGCAGCCCGGGGCAGGTCTACGAGCAGTACTTC. Protein: CASSPGQVYEQYF.

This clonotype was detected only a few times. The chain combines TRBV21-1 with TRBJ2-1; the DNA was not compared with TRBD2, the D call given in the table. TRBV21-1 is designated a pseudogene. This CDR3 contains 14 residues. Written as DNA, the CDR3 is TGTGCCAGCAGTACTAGCGGGGGGCCAGGGGAGCAGTTCTTC. Residues: CASSTSGGPGEQFF.

The chain is built from TRBV6-5 and TRBJ2-5; 9 positions agree with TRBD1. This CDR3 is 17 amino acids long. With 6 bases clipped from V and 5 bases from J, the junction kept 16 bases outside the gene matches. Germline CDR1 and CDR2: MNHEY and SVGAGI. The CDR3 coding sequence is TGTGCCAGCAGCCCGGCAGCGGACAGGGGCGTCCAGGAGACCCAGTACTTC. This translates into CASSPAADRGVQETQYF.

This clonotype was counted only a few times. The chain employs TRBV6-5 and TRBJ2-3; tentatively, D is TRBD2 (6 bases). The CDR3 is made up of 15 amino acids. The germline V and J ends were trimmed by 2 bases and 1 base, with 10 bases remaining between them. Germline values: CDR1 MNHEY, CDR2 SVGAGI. The CDR3 nucleotides read TGTGCCAGCAGTTACGGGGTAGCGGGCACAGATACGCAGTATTTT. Translating it yields CASSYGVAGTDTQYF.

This clonotype was detected only a few times. J is TRBJ2-3 and V is TRBV4-1, with 8 bases fitting TRBD2. V lost 0 bases, J lost 2 bases, and 7 bases stayed unmatched. From germline, CDR1 is MGHRA and CDR2 YSYEKL. The CDR3 length is 17 residues. The CDR3: CASSQDLTSGFTDTQYF. In DNA, the CDR3 is TGCGCCAGCAGCCAAGATCTAACTAGCGGTTTCACAGATACGCAGTATTTT.

This clonotype was recorded a few times. This chain joins TRBV12-3 or TRBV12-4 and TRBJ1-1, with D perhaps TRBD1 (6 bases). The CDR3 is 13 amino acids. The ends were cut back, 7 bases at V and 2 bases at J, with 11 bases in the middle. DNA for the CDR3: TGTGCCAGCAATTGGGGGCGTAACACTGAAGCTTTCTTT. This translates into CASNWGRNTEAFF.

V is TRBV7-3 and J is TRBJ2-2; D gene unclear. Trimming took 8 bases from V and 7 from J, leaving 14 bases between them. Germline V gene lookup returns CDR1 SGHTA and CDR2 FQGTGA. This CDR3 region has 13 residues. The CDR3 protein is CASARVAVGELFF. CDR3 DNA: TGTGCCAGCGCAAGGGTGGCTGTCGGGGAGCTGTTTTTT.